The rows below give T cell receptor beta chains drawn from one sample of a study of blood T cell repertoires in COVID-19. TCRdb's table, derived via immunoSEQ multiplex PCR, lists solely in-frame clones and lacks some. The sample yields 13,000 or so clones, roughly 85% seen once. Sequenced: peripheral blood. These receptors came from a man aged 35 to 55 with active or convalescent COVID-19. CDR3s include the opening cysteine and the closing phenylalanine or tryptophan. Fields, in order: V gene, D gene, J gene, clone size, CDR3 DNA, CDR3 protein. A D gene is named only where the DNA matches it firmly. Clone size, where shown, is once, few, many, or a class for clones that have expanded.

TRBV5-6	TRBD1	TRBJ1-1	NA	TGTGCCAGCAGCTGGGGACAGACTGAAGCTTTCTTT	CASSWGQTEAFF
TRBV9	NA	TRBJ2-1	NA	TGTGCCAGCGCTCCGAACGAGGGGGTCTGGAATGAGCAGTTCTTC	CASAPNEGVWNEQFF
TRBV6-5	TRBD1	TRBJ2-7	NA	TGTGCCAGCAGTTACCCCGGGACAGGGGGGGCCTACGAGCAGTACTTC	CASSYPGTGGAYEQYF
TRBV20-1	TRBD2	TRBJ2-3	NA	TGCAGTGCTAGTAGTGGCCTAGCGGGGCGCCATGATACGCAGTATTTT	CSASSGLAGRHDTQYF
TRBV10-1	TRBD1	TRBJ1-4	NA	TGCGCCAGCAGTGAGTCTCCGGGACAGGGAGTTGAAAAACTGTTTTTT	CASSESPGQGVEKLFF
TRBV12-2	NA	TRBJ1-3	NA	TGTGCAAGTCGCTTAGCCCAAGGAAACACCATATATTTT	CASRLAQGNTIYF
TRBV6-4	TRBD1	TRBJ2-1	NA	TGTGCCAGCAGTGACCAGGGGGAAGAGGGTGAGCAGTTCTTC	CASSDQGEEGEQFF
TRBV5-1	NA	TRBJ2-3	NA	TGCGCCAGCAGGGAGGGAGGCACAGATACGCAGTATTTT	CASREGGTDTQYF
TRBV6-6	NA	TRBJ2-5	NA	TGTGCCAGCAGTTACGCGGGGTCAGGGACCCAGTACTTC	CASSYAGSGTQYF
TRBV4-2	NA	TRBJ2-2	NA	TGTGCCAGCAGCCAAGACCTGGCCAGTCCTCCCCGGGAGCTGTTTTTT	CASSQDLASPPRELFF
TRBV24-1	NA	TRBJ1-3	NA	TGTGCCACCAGTGGGGCAGGGGCCGGAAACACCATATATTTT	CATSGAGAGNTIYF
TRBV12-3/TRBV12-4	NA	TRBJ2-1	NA	TGTGCCAGCAGTTTAGGCAGGGGGGATGAGCAGTTCTTC	CASSLGRGDEQFF
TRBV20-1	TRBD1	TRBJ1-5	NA	TGCAGTGCTAGTGTCCAGGGGGCTGTAAGCAATCAGCCCCAGCATTTT	CSASVQGAVSNQPQHF
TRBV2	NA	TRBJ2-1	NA	TGTGCCAGCATATACTCCTACAATGAGCAGTTCTTC	CASIYSYNEQFF
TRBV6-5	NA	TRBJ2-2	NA	TGTGCCAGCAGTTACACTTCATTGAGGGACGGGGAGCTGTTTTTT	CASSYTSLRDGELFF
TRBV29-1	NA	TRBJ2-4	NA	TGCAGCGTCCTCCACCGGGAAAAAAACATTCAGTACTTC	CSVLHREKNIQYF
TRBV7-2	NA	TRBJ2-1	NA	TGTGCCAGCAGCACGTCTAGCGCCAGCTCCTACAATGAGCAGTTCTTC	CASSTSSASSYNEQFF
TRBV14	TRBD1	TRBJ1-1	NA	TGTGCCAGCAGCCAAGAGGTGACAGGGAAGGACACATTGAACACTGAAGCTTTCTTT	CASSQEVTGKDTLNTEAFF
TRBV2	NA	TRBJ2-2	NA	TGTGCCAGCAGTGGCCTACAGGGAGCCACCGGGGAGCTGTTTTTT	CASSGLQGATGELFF
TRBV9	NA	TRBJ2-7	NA	TGTGCCAGCAGCGTAGCGACTAGTAGCGAGCAGTACTTC	CASSVATSSEQYF
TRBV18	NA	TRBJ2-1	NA	TGTGCCAGCTCACCCAGAGGACAGTACAATGAGCAGTTCTTC	CASSPRGQYNEQFF
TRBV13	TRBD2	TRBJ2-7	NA	TGTGCCAGCAGCTTACGAGCGGGATACCAGGCTGATGTGCAGTACTTC	CASSLRAGYQADVQYF
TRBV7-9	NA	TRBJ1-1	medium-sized	TGTGCCAGCAGCTTAACGGTCCAGGGCACTGAAGCTTTCTTT	CASSLTVQGTEAFF
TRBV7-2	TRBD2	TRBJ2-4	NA	TGTGCCAGCAGCCGGGCGGGGGGCACAGCCAAAAACATTCAGTACTTC	CASSRAGGTAKNIQYF
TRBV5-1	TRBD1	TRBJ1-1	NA	TGCGCCAGCAGCCGGGGACAGGGGGAGGGAACTGAAGCTTTCTTT	CASSRGQGEGTEAFF
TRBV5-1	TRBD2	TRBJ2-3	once	TGCGCCAGCAGCTTCCCTTTGGCGGGGGGGCCAGATACGCAGTATTTT	CASSFPLAGGPDTQYF